The next 2 T cell receptor beta chains were all read from a single sample in a study of blood T cell repertoires in COVID-19. The repertoire was sequenced with immunoSEQ multiplex PCR; TCRdb's copy has only in-frame clones and lacks some. The sample holds fewer than 350,000 clones, roughly nine tenths seen once. Sequencing was performed on peripheral blood. The receptors originated from a woman in her 30s with COVID-19, enrolled during active disease.

The chain uses TRBV29-1 and TRBJ2-5, with D possibly matching TRBD2 (6 bases). Trimming removed 8 bases from V and 7 bases from J, with 26 bases in between. The V gene's germline CDR1 is SQVTM and CDR2 ANQGSEA. This CDR3 comprises 15 residues. For the CDR3, the DNA is TGCAGCTTCCGGCGAGTTGGCGGGGTGGCAGGGACCCAGTACTTC. This sequence encodes CSFRRVGGVAGTQYF.

The chain employs TRBV6-6 and TRBJ1-5, with D tentatively TRBD1 (6 bases). Germline V gene data show CDR1 as MNHNY and CDR2 as SVGAGI (reference sequence). This CDR3 has 14 residues. The V end lost 7 bases, the J end lost 6 bases, and 16 bases lay between the germline ends. CDR3 sequence (DNA): TGTGCCAGCACCGCCGCGCAGGGGCCTCAGCCCCAGCATTTT. Translated, it gives CASTAAQGPQPQHF.